This T cell receptor beta chain derives from a study of beta chain features in type 1 diabetes. Across the study: Healthy donors and patients had similar age, gender and cell yields. Study observations and caveats: Shortening that was moderate but significant affected the TCRB CDR3s of Type 1 diabetes patients in all four CD4+ subsets. Naive, central memory and Treg TCRB repertoires seemed to resemble each other more closely in patients than they did in healthy donors.

This clone was detected only a few times. Its antigen is not known. TCRB transcripts that were expressed got sequenced, as all of the isolated RNA had been reverse transcribed. Assay used: immunoSEQ multiplex PCR; TCRdb lists only in-frame clones, some missing. The sample shows a few hundred thousand clones, approximately 16% of them seen only once. Germline CDR1 and CDR2: SGHDN and FVKESK. V lost 4 bases to trimming and J lost 1 base, with 8 bases between them. The CDR3 is made up of 14 amino acids. The clonotype originates from a man under 40 with type 1 diabetes. This rearrangement joins TRBV14 to TRBJ2-1; D uncertain. Sequenced sample: naive CD4+ T cells from blood. The CDR3 loop is CASSRISSYNEQFF. The CDR3 DNA reads TGTGCCAGCAGCCGTATCAGTTCCTACAATGAGCAGTTCTTC.